The sequence of this TCR beta chain was determined in a study of blood T cells in healthy people across ages. Study-wide results and caveats: Naive T cell percentage showed a strong correlation with TCR beta diversity.

The sample holds a few counts of this clonotype. Its specificity is not known. Through a sample-barcoded 5' primer and a J-beta primer mix, a second PCR was run for about 6 to 11 cycles. Any given sample supplied a minimum of 2.5 million CDR3-containing paired-end reads. TCRdb analysed the 5' RACE reads with MiXCR anew, one entry per CDR3 protein. The table includes 550,000 to 600,000 distinct CDR3 sequences, approximately 25% detected once. Between the trimmed V and J ends, which lost 1 base and 3 bases, there was a span of 9 bases. This CDR3 contains 14 residues. Germline loops: CDR1 SGHNT, CDR2 YENEEA. In terms of origin and age, donors were healthy Caucasian individuals from Russia aged roughly 6 to 100.

The TCR sequence derives from a woman in her 70s in good health. Material for sequencing was blood. V and J are TRBV11-3 and TRBJ1-2, with D unclear. The CDR3 reads CASSLGGTHYGYTF. As DNA, the CDR3 is TGTGCCAGCAGCTTAGGGGGTACCCACTATGGCTACACCTTC.